The next 25 T cell receptor beta chains were all read from a single sample in a study of blood T cell repertoires in COVID-19. Assay used: immunoSEQ multiplex PCR; TCRdb lists only in-frame clones, some missing. Of 98,000 or so clones in the sample, about 89% were seen once. Sequencing input: peripheral blood. These receptors were collected from a human donor in a cohort sampled during active COVID-19.

The CDR3 DNA reads as TGTGCCAGCTCACCACCGGGACAGGGGCTCTACGAGCAGTACTTC. It yields the protein CASSPPGQGLYEQYF. V gene TRBV18 combines with J gene TRBJ2-7, with 10 bases lining up with TRBD1. Germline-derived CDR1 and CDR2 are KGHSH and LQKENI. Trimming cost V 0 bases and J 3 bases; bases outside gene matches: 2. The CDR3 runs 15 residues.

The chain carries TRBV9 and TRBJ2-1; TRBD2 might be the D (5 bases). Per germline, CDR1 SGDLS and CDR2 YYNGEE. The CDR3 runs to 13 residues. V was clipped by 4 bases and J by 9 bases, with 14 bases between them. This CDR3 reads CASSTRTGLEQFF. CDR3 in DNA: TGTGCCAGCAGCACTCGGACTGGCCTTGAGCAGTTCTTC.

This clone has just one count. This rearrangement joins TRBV9 to TRBJ2-2, with a tentative D call TRBD2 (7 bases). V lost 4 bases and J lost 6, with 19 bases in between. The length of the CDR3 is 16 residues. Germline values: CDR1 SGDLS, CDR2 YYNGEE. CDR3 loop: CASSQPSGGAAGELFF. DNA of the CDR3: TGTGCCAGCAGCCAGCCCTCGGGGGGCGCGGCCGGGGAGCTGTTTTTT.

V gene TRBV3-1 (or the pseudogene TRBV3-2) combines with J gene TRBJ2-1; D is ambiguous. The germline gives CDR1 LGHDT, CDR2 YNNKEL (reference sequence). This CDR3 is built from 14 residues. V shed 2 bases and J shed 9 bases, with 14 bases lying between them. The CDR3 sequence is CASSQRFLGAEQFF. CDR3 sequence (DNA): TGTGCCAGCAGCCAACGATTCCTAGGAGCTGAGCAGTTCTTC.

CDR3 loop: CASRDTTNTGELFF. In DNA form, the CDR3 reads TGTGCCTCCCGGGACACTACGAACACCGGGGAGCTGTTTTTT. The chain is built from TRBV30 and TRBJ2-2, with TRBD1 as a possible D gene (6 bases). The CDR3 covers 14 residues. In germline, CDR1 is GTSNPN, CDR2 SVGIG (reference sequence). V was cut by 7 bases and J by 0 bases, with 12 bases left in between.

The V call is TRBV10-1, the J call TRBJ2-1; 8 bases fit TRBD2. Trimming at V came to 0 bases and at J to 4 bases, leaving 5 bases not matched to a gene. CDR1 and CDR2 (germline): WNHNN, SYGVQD (reference sequence). The CDR3 contains 16 residues. The CDR3 DNA reads TGCGCCAGCAGTGAGTCTCGGGGCGGGAGGTACAATGAGCAGTTCTTC. It yields the protein CASSESRGGRYNEQFF.

This chain joins TRBV6-5 and TRBJ1-4; 9 nucleotides agree with TRBD1. The CDR3 contains 15 residues. After removal of 6 bases from V and 10 bases from J, the junction contained 12 bases not matched to a gene. CDR1 and CDR2 (germline): MNHEY, SVGAGI. CDR3: CASSSPGTGLGKLFF. Here the CDR3 DNA reads TGTGCCAGCAGCTCCCCCGGGACAGGGTTAGGAAAACTGTTTTTT.

The CDR3, as DNA: TGTGCCAGCAGCTTAGCCCTCCAAGAGACCCAGTACTTC. This codes for CASSLALQETQYF. The chain employs TRBV7-9 and TRBJ2-5; D is unclear. The CDR3 has 13 amino acids. CDR1 SEHNR and CDR2 FQNEAQ come from the germline V gene (reference sequence). Trimming removed 0 bases at V and 1 base at J, with 3 bases between.

Worth noting for this clone: Germline and junction disagree at one end, which may indicate a read error. V is TRBV7-2 and J is TRBJ1-3; 10 bases line up with TRBD1. The CDR3 is 16 residues long. Germline loops: CDR1 SGHTA, CDR2 FQGNSA. The DNA for the CDR3 is TGTGCCAGCAGCTATCATGGGACAGGGGCTGGTAACACCATATATTTT. Amino acids: CASSYHGTGAGNTIYF.

This chain uses TRBV24-1 with TRBJ2-5; TRBD1 agrees at 10 bases. Germline-derived CDR1 and CDR2 are KGHDR and SFDVKD. This CDR3 region has 17 residues. V gave up 6 bases and J gave up 0 bases; unmatched junction bases: 9. The CDR3 is CATSHRQGAKYQETQYF. In DNA form, the CDR3 reads TGTGCCACCAGTCATCGACAGGGGGCAAAGTACCAAGAGACCCAGTACTTC.

J is TRBJ2-3 and V is TRBV18; D not resolved. Trimming left V 4 bases short and J 1 base short, with 12 bases between. The CDR3 has 15 amino acids. Germline CDR1 KGHSH, CDR2 LQKENI. CDR3 sequence reads: CASSRSATRTDTQYF. CDR3 sequence (DNA): TGTGCCAGCTCACGCTCGGCGACACGCACAGATACGCAGTATTTT.

The CDR3 here is CASSFQETQYF. CDR3 in DNA: TGTGCCAGCAGTTTCCAGGAGACCCAGTACTTC. The chain uses TRBV12-3 or TRBV12-4 and TRBJ2-5; no firm D call. The CDR3 covers 11 residues. V lost 3 bases and J lost 5, with 4 bases in between.

The gene calls are TRBV5-4 and TRBJ2-3; D is uncertain. V lost 1 base to trimming and J lost 5 bases, with 5 bases between them. The V gene's germline CDR1 is SGHNT and CDR2 YYREEE (reference sequence). This CDR3 contains 12 residues. The CDR3 DNA reads TGTGCCAGCAGCTTGTTAGAAGATACGCAGTATTTT. Translated: CASSLLEDTQYF.

This chain connects TRBV4-1 to TRBJ2-1, with TRBD1 as a possible D gene (6 bases). The CDR3 is 16 amino acids. Germline CDR1 is MGHRA and CDR2 is YSYEKL. Trimming left V 0 bases short and J 0 bases short, with 9 bases between. The CDR3 sequence: CASSQDRGSSYNEQFF. Written as DNA, the CDR3 is TGCGCCAGCAGCCAAGATAGGGGGAGCTCCTACAATGAGCAGTTCTTC.

V usage is TRBV9 and J usage is TRBJ1-2; TRBD1 matches at 10 bases. Per germline, CDR1 SGDLS and CDR2 YYNGEE. V lost 4 bases and J lost 4; bases outside the gene matches: 13. This CDR3 comprises 17 residues. Written as DNA, the CDR3 is TGTGCCAGCAGCTCCCGGGACAGGGGAGCTGGCGCCTATGGCTACACCTTC. It encodes CASSSRDRGAGAYGYTF.

The genes are TRBV27 and TRBJ2-3; D may be TRBD1 (5 bases). V was cut by 4 bases and J by 0 bases, with 17 bases left in between. The CDR3 sequence is 17 residues long. CDR1 and CDR2 (germline): MNHEY, SMNVEV (reference sequence). The DNA of the CDR3 is TGTGCCAGCAGTTACAGGATCGTTGTAACTAGCACAGATACGCAGTATTTT. This sequence encodes CASSYRIVVTSTDTQYF.

The chain uses TRBV14 and TRBJ2-2; TRBD2 is a possible D gene (6 bases). Germline CDR1 reads SGHDN; CDR2 reads FVKESK. This CDR3 is built from 15 residues. V gave up 1 base and J gave up 5 bases, with 11 bases separating them. CDR3 DNA: TGTGCCAGCAGCCAAGCCCCCGCGGGGACCGGGGAGCTGTTTTTT. Residues: CASSQAPAGTGELFF.

This clone was counted a single time. The chain links TRBV7-2 to TRBJ2-3, with a tentative D call TRBD2 (5 bases). The CDR3 runs 16 residues. Germline V CDR1 and CDR2: SGHTA, FQGNSA. Trimming shortened V by 2 bases and J by 2 bases, and 14 bases separated the two germline ends. CDR3 sequence (DNA): TGTGCCAGCAGCTTATCAGTCGGGATACTCACAGATACGCAGTATTTT. It specifies CASSLSVGILTDTQYF.

CDR3 bases: TGTGCCAGCAGCTCCGGGAGACAGCCCCAGCATTTT. This gives the protein CASSSGRQPQHF. The rearrangement joins TRBV12-3 or TRBV12-4 to TRBJ1-5; D ambiguous. With 6 bases removed from V and 7 bases from J, the gap between germline ends came to 10 bases. The length of the CDR3 is 12 residues.

CDR3 amino acids: CASSYTEGPGEPQHF. The CDR3 coding sequence is TGTGCCAGCAGTTACACGGAGGGGCCGGGAGAGCCCCAGCATTTT. V gene TRBV6-5 combines with J gene TRBJ1-5, with D tentatively TRBD1 (5 bases). This CDR3 contains 15 residues. Per germline, CDR1 MNHEY and CDR2 SVGAGI. Trimming took off 2 bases at V and 8 bases at J, with 16 bases between the two ends.

The J gene is TRBJ2-2, the V gene TRBV28, with D perhaps TRBD1 (5 bases). Germline values: CDR1 MDHEN, CDR2 SYDVKM. This CDR3 region has 14 residues. Trimming shortened V by 3 bases and J by 6 bases, and 11 bases separated the two germline ends. CDR3 DNA sequence: TGTGCCAGCAGTTTTTCACAGGTTGCCGGGGAGCTGTTTTTT. Encoded protein: CASSFSQVAGELFF.

The V and J genes are TRBV18 and TRBJ1-1, with 10 bases lining up with TRBD1. The CDR3 length is 17 residues. V lost 3 bases and J lost 0; bases outside the gene matches: 7. Germline V gene lookup returns CDR1 KGHSH and CDR2 LQKENI. DNA for the CDR3: TGTGCCAGCTCACCGCCGGGACAGGGGCTCATGAACACTGAAGCTTTCTTT. Translation: CASSPPGQGLMNTEAFF.

This chain links TRBV5-4 with TRBJ2-5, with TRBD2 matching over 7 bases. J was trimmed by 2 bases and V by 7 bases; bases with no gene match: 11. This CDR3 region has 15 residues. CDR1 SGHNT and CDR2 YYREEE come from the germline V gene (reference sequence). CDR3 in amino acids: CASGPVSSGQETQYF. DNA of the CDR3: TGTGCCAGCGGGCCCGTCTCTAGCGGTCAAGAGACCCAGTACTTC.

CDR3 protein: CASSLQGSSYEQYF. The CDR3, as DNA: TGTGCCAGCAGCTTACAGGGGAGCTCCTACGAGCAGTACTTC. The chain uses TRBV5-5 and TRBJ2-7; TRBD1 matches at 7 bases. CDR3 length equals 14 residues. The J segment lost 0 bases and the V segment lost 2 bases, leaving 2 bases of the junction unmatched. Looked up from germline, CDR1 is SGHKS and CDR2 is YYEKEE (reference sequence).

The V gene is TRBV27, the J gene TRBJ2-1; D perhaps matches TRBD2 (6 bases). The germline V gene has CDR1 MNHEY and CDR2 SMNVEV (reference sequence). V was shortened by 5 bases and J by 0 bases, with 11 bases between the two germline ends. The CDR3 sequence is 15 residues long. CDR3 sequence (DNA): TGTGCCAGCAGTCCAAGCGGGCCCTCCTACAATGAGCAGTTCTTC. Its protein product is CASSPSGPSYNEQFF.